The T cell receptor beta chain under discussion was sequenced for a study of T cell responses to AZD1222 COVID-19 vaccine (dated by TCRdb to the early 2020s). For the study in its entirety: A total of 230 to 250 trial participants underwent TCR sequencing, of whom nearly 210 received two doses of AZD1222 and some 25 received two doses of the MenACWY control vaccine. Enrollment into the trials was organized by age into subgroups of 18-55, 56-69 and 70-plus years, and those subgroups contained roughly 150, 30 and 60 TCR-sequenced participants, respectively. The full study reports these points: Participants were mostly white British, with more females than males. The authors suggested clonal diversity may have been underestimated. Conclusions about previously exposed vaccinees are limited because only six or seven AZD1222 recipients were SARS-CoV-2 seropositive at baseline. Vaccine-associated CD4 TCRs spanned the whole spike protein, with dominant responses in regions 160-218 and 743-854. No day 14 peak-response samples were available, so repertoires were characterized only after the peak T cell response. In the small 56-69-year group, the increase in depth fell short of significance, most likely because of low power. Nearly half of unique spike-specific TCRs reportedly recognized epitopes outside regions mutated in the B.1.351 and B.1.1.7 variants. After two AZD1222 doses, spike-specific TCR breadth and depth were significantly higher than at day 0 and than in MenACWY recipients.

According to the study, the label for this sample's time point signals: about 28 days (+/-7) after the second vaccine dose. Because spike-specific TCR depth and breadth did not differ between the two schedules, AZD1222 recipients who got a second dose at roughly 4 weeks were pooled with those who got a second dose at roughly 12 weeks. Vaccinee samples came from UK trials COV001 and COV002, including a single-blind randomized controlled phase 2/3 trial of AZD1222 (ChAdOx1 nCoV-19) in healthy adults. For TCRbeta chain sequencing, PBMC samples were collected from trial participants at day 0 and at day 28 after the second dose. The CDR3 regions of human TCRbeta chains were analyzed by immunosequencing. The authors processed their data as follows. TCRs in the repertoires were matched against a reference library of SARS-CoV-2-specific TCRs that had been generated with the MIRA antigen-specificity platform. Breadth was defined as the fraction of unique TCRs that were SARS-CoV-2-associated. Depth was defined as the fraction of total T cells that were SARS-CoV-2-associated. Using the MIRA data, each spike-specific TCR was assigned both to the spike region to which the TCR was reactive and to a CD4 or CD8 class. Log10-transformed breadth and depth values were compared by one-way ANOVA with Sidak's multiple comparisons tests. The clones in this table, taken by TCRdb from immuneACCESS, are in-frame only. Not every clone is retained; where verified, under half of the shortfall comes from an unresolved V gene, and the cause of the rest is unknown. V, J and clone size are taken as reported in that table, and D and trimming were inferred from the DNA itself. The table for this sample lists 150,000 to 200,000 clones; around 88% of them were counted only once. The top ten clones comprise around 1% of the sample.

Inclusive of the bounding cysteine and phenylalanine, the CDR3 is 13 residues long. Only the CDR3 portion is preserved as DNA: 39 bases, with reading frame beginning at the first base. Based on the germline V gene, the CDR1 and CDR2 sequences are SGHDN and FVKESK. The junction carries 10 bases between V and J, which are trimmed by 1 base and 7 bases respectively. This clone was detected once. What antigen it recognizes has not been identified. Per-nucleotide qualities are absent, and no much larger clonotype sits a single base away. The sample consisted of peripheral blood, taken 28 days after the second AZD1222 dose. The sequence links TRBV14 to TRBJ1-2, with no confident D gene call. This clonotype originated in an adult who received the AZD1222 COVID-19 vaccine. The nucleotide sequence is TGTGCCAGCAGCCAAGGGGTGGTTGGTGGCTACACCTTC. It translates to CASSQGVVGGYTF.